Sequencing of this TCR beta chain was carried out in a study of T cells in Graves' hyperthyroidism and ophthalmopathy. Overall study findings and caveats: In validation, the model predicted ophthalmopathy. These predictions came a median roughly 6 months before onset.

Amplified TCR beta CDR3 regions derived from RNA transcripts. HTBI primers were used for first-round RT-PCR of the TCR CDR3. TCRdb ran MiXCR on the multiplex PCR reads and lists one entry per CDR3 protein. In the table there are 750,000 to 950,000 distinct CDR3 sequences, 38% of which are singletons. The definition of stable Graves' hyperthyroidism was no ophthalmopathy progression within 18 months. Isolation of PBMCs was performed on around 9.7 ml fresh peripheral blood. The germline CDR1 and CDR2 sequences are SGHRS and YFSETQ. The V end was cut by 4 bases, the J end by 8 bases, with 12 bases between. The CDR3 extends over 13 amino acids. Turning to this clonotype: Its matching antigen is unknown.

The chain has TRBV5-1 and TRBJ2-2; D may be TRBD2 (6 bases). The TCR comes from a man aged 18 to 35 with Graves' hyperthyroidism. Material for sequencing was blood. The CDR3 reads CASSLGTQGELFF. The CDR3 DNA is TGCGCCAGCAGCCTCGGGACTCAAGGGGAGCTGTTTTTT.